This TCR beta chain appears in the sequencing data of a study of T cells after yellow fever vaccination. At the level of the study: Preparation used SMART-Seq v4 Ultra Low Input for the low-cell-number fractions. Study-wide findings and caveats: Post-booster repertoires again held most primary-vaccination clones (roughly 96% CD4, roughly 88% CD8).

This clonotype was observed a handful of times. Its cognate antigen is unknown. 5'RACE template switching generated TCR cDNA, adding a universal primer site and UMIs. One entry per CDR3 protein, called by TCRdb with MiXCR from the 5' RACE reads. The sample has almost 600,000 distinct CDR3 sequences, 13% seen once. This receptor was taken from a man aged 30 to 39 who received the YFV17D yellow fever vaccine. The specimen comprised PBMCs, sampled on the day of the yellow fever booster vaccination.

DNA of the CDR3: TGCAGTGCTAGAGTCGGTCGTGGGCTCAACTACGAGCAGTACTTC. Translating it yields CSARVGRGLNYEQYF. The rearrangement joins TRBV20-1 to TRBJ2-7; no clear D gene. From germline, CDR1 is DFQATT and CDR2 SNEGSKA (reference sequence). The CDR3 runs to 15 residues. V was cut by 1 base and J by 3 bases, with 16 bases left in between.